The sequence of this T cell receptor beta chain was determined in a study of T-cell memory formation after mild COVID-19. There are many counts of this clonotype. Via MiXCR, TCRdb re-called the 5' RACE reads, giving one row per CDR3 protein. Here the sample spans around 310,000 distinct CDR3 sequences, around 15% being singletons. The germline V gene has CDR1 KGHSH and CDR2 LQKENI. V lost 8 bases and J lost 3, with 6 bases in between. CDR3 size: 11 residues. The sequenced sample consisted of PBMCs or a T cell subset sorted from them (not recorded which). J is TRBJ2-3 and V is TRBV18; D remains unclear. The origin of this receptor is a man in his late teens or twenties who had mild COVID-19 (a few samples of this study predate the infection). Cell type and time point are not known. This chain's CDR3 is CASSPTDTQYF. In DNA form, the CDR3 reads TGTGCCAGCAGTCCTACAGATACGCAGTATTTT. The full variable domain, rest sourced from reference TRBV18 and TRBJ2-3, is NAGVMQNPRHLVRRRGQEARLRCSPMKGHSHVYWYRQLPEEGLKFMVYLQKENIIDESGMPKERFSAEFPKEGPSILRIQQVVRGDSAAYFCASSPTDTQYFGPGTRLTVL.